Below are 18 T cell receptor beta chains sequenced from a single sample in a study of OX40 agonist ivuxolimab in advanced cancers. Profiled with immunoSEQ multiplex PCR; TCRdb holds only in-frame clones, not every one. Altogether 30,000 or so clones are present, less than 90% being singletons, with the ten largest covering 15% to 25%. The material was CD4+ or CD8+ T cells sorted from blood, obtained in a trial of the OX40 agonist ivuxolimab. The receptors come from an adult with an advanced solid tumor such as melanoma, head and neck, liver or kidney cancer.

This clone has a single count. The chain employs TRBV29-1 and TRBJ2-5; D remains ambiguous. V was shortened by 0 bases and J by 5 bases, with 16 bases between the two germline ends. CDR3 length: 15 amino acids. Per the germline V gene, CDR1 is SQVTM and CDR2 is ANQGSEA. CDR3 sequence reads: CSVEDKARAGETQYF. The CDR3 DNA is TGCAGCGTTGAAGATAAGGCAAGGGCTGGGGAGACCCAGTACTTC.

In its sample, this clone was seen once. The genes are TRBV6-1 and TRBJ1-5; 8 bases fit TRBD1. CDR1 MNHNS and CDR2 SASEGT come from the germline V gene. Trimming removed 4 bases from V and 7 bases from J; junction bases left unmatched: 6. The CDR3 consists of 14 residues. The CDR3 protein is CASSVQGDRQPQHF. The CDR3 DNA sequence: TGTGCCAGCAGTGTCCAGGGGGACAGGCAGCCCCAGCATTTT.

This sequence joins TRBV4-3 and TRBJ1-1; D is perhaps TRBD1 (6 bases). This CDR3 spans 17 amino acids. V was shortened by 3 bases and J by 0 bases, with 17 bases between the two germline ends. Germline values: CDR1 LGHNA, CDR2 YSLEER. CDR3 in DNA: TGCGCCAGCAGCCACCTTGGTACAGGGAAAATGAACACTGAAGCTTTCTTT. It encodes CASSHLGTGKMNTEAFF.

The chain carries TRBV15 and TRBJ2-1; tentatively, D is TRBD1 (5 bases). Germline assignment: CDR1 LNHNV and CDR2 YYDKDF (reference sequence). Trimming pared 1 base from V and 3 bases from J, leaving 16 bases between. The CDR3 length is 17 residues. As DNA, the CDR3 is TGTGCCACCAGCAGAGTTCAGACAGCCGTGTACTACAATGAGCAGTTCTTC. Translation: CATSRVQTAVYYNEQFF.

This clone showed up just once. V and J are TRBV7-9 and TRBJ2-5; tentatively, D is TRBD1 (6 bases). Looked up from germline, CDR1 is SEHNR and CDR2 is FQNEAQ (reference sequence). The V end was cut by 3 bases, the J end by 0 bases, with 17 bases between. This CDR3 is built from 17 residues. CDR3 bases: TGTGCCAGCAGCTTGCCACCAGGGGCCAAGTACCAAGAGACCCAGTACTTC. Translation: CASSLPPGAKYQETQYF.

This rearrangement joins TRBV28 to TRBJ2-3; 10 nucleotides agree with TRBD2. This CDR3 region has 15 residues. Germline CDR1 is MDHEN and CDR2 is SYDVKM. V lost 3 bases and J lost 4; bases outside the gene matches: 4. CDR3 residues: CASSLSTSGADTQYF. The CDR3, as DNA: TGTGCCAGCAGTTTGTCAACTAGCGGGGCAGATACGCAGTATTTT.

This clone was detected a few times. The same CDR3 also results from other DNA sequences found in this sample. The chain recombines TRBV29-1 with TRBJ2-6; 8 bases match TRBD1. The CDR3 length is 15 residues. CDR1 SQVTM and CDR2 ANQGSEA come from the germline V gene. With V trimmed by 2 bases and J by 0 bases, 0 bases remained unmatched. CDR3 loop: CSVETGGSGANVLTF. The CDR3 nucleotides are TGCAGCGTTGAAACAGGGGGCTCTGGGGCCAACGTCCTGACTTTC. The variable domain in full, with the rest retrieved from reference TRBV29-1 and TRBJ2-6, is SAVISQKPSRDICQRGTSLTIQCQVDSQVTMMFWYRQQPGQSLTLIATANQGSEATYESGFVIDKFPISRPNLTFSTLTVSNMSPEDSSIYLCSVETGGSGANVLTFGAGSRLTVL.

This chain links TRBV28 with TRBJ2-5, with D possibly being TRBD1 (6 bases). Germline V CDR1 and CDR2: MDHEN, SYDVKM. There are 15 residues in the CDR3. V was pared by 8 bases and J by 2 bases, with 18 bases between. The CDR3 protein is CASARYTGKQETQYF. The CDR3, as DNA: TGTGCCAGCGCAAGGTATACAGGGAAACAAGAGACCCAGTACTTC.

The chain employs TRBV6-5 and TRBJ2-3, with TRBD2 matching over 8 bases. The germline gives CDR1 MNHEY, CDR2 SVGAGI. The CDR3 runs 14 residues. J gave up 2 bases and V 5 bases, and 3 bases lay outside the gene matches. The CDR3 sequence: CASSREGPTDTQYF. As DNA, the CDR3 is TGTGCCAGCAGTCGGGAGGGGCCCACAGATACGCAGTATTTT.

The chain is built from TRBV29-1 and TRBJ2-2; no clear D gene. The germline CDR1 and CDR2 sequences are SQVTM and ANQGSEA. This CDR3 is 12 amino acids long. Trimming removed 3 bases from V and 2 bases from J, with 4 bases in between. CDR3 DNA sequence: TGCAGCGTTGACGGAAACACCGGGGAGCTGTTTTTT. Translating it yields CSVDGNTGELFF.

This chain connects TRBV27 to TRBJ2-7; possible D gene TRBD1, 5 bases. This CDR3 contains 16 residues. The V gene's germline CDR1 is MNHEY and CDR2 SMNVEV (reference sequence). V was cut by 2 bases and J by 1 base, with 15 bases left in between. In DNA form, the CDR3 reads TGTGCCAGCAGTTTAAGGTGGGGCCCATCGTCCTACGAGCAGTACTTC. Its translation is CASSLRWGPSSYEQYF.

CDR3 DNA: TGTGCCAGTGGATGGGCGAACCCCATGAACACTGAAGCTTTCTTT. This encodes CASGWANPMNTEAFF. The J gene is TRBJ1-1, the V gene TRBV6-4; D unresolved. Germline V gene sequence: CDR1 MRHNA, CDR2 SNTAGT. Trimming left V 9 bases short and J 0 bases short, with 17 bases between. The CDR3 contains 15 residues.

This clone was counted only a few times. The rearrangement uses TRBV6-1 and TRBJ2-5; 11 nucleotides line up with TRBD2. The V gene end was trimmed by 9 bases and the J gene end by 7 bases; junction bases not matched to a gene: 13. This CDR3 has 15 amino acids. Germline lookup yields CDR1 MNHNS and CDR2 SASEGT. The CDR3 loop reads CASIKTSGTPGTQYF. In DNA, the CDR3 is TGTGCCAGTATTAAGACTAGCGGGACCCCAGGGACCCAGTACTTC.

The V call is TRBV6-1, the J call TRBJ2-1; 11 bases line up with TRBD2. Germline V lookup: CDR1 MNHNS, CDR2 SASEGT. V lost 10 bases to trimming and J lost 8 bases; unmatched junction nucleotides: 10. The CDR3 extends over 14 amino acids. CDR3 protein: CATLAGGPVYEQFF. CDR3 DNA: TGTGCCACATTAGCGGGAGGGCCGGTCTATGAGCAGTTCTTC.

V and J are TRBV7-3 and TRBJ1-1, with 9 positions matching TRBD1. Trimming took 4 bases from V and 1 from J; bases not matched to a gene: 4. Germline V CDR1 and CDR2: SGHTA, FQGTGA. There are 15 residues in the CDR3. CDR3 DNA: TGTGCCAGCAGCTCTCTGGACAGGGGGAACACTGAAGCTTTCTTT. Translated, it gives CASSSLDRGNTEAFF.

The chain combines TRBV4-2 with TRBJ2-7; D not certain. Trimming left V 1 base short and J 3 bases short, with 16 bases between. CDR1 LGHNA and CDR2 YNFKEQ come from the germline V gene. This CDR3 has 16 amino acids. The CDR3: CASSQGNLGGSYEQYF. The CDR3 nucleotides read TGTGCCAGCAGCCAAGGTAATCTCGGTGGCAGCTACGAGCAGTACTTC.

This rearrangement joins TRBV12-5 to TRBJ1-6; TRBD1 is a possible D gene (6 bases). V dropped 9 bases and J dropped 9 bases, with 18 bases sitting between them. Germline loops: CDR1 LGHNT, CDR2 FRNRAP. The CDR3 totals 14 residues. The CDR3 DNA reads TGTGCTAGGGACAAAGGGGGATGGAGTTCACCCCTCCACTTT. Its translation is CARDKGGWSSPLHF.

This clone counts as medium-sized. V usage is TRBV28 and J usage is TRBJ1-5; D not certain. The germline gives CDR1 MDHEN, CDR2 SYDVKM. The CDR3 length is 15 residues. The V end lost 7 bases, the J end lost 2 bases, and 15 bases lay between the germline ends. For the CDR3, the DNA is TGTGCCAGCACTCGGGGTCCTTCTGGCAATCAGCCCCAGCATTTT. Its translation: CASTRGPSGNQPQHF.